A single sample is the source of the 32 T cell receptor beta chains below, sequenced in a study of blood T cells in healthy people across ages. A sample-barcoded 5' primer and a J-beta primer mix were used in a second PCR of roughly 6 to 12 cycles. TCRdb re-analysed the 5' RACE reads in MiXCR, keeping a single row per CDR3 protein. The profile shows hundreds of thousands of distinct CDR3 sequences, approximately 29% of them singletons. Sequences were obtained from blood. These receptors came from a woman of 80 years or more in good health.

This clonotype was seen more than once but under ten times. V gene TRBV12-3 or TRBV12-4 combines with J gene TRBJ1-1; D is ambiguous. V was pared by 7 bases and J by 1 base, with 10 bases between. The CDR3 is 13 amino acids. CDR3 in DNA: TGTGCCAGCATGGGGAACCCGAACACTGAAGCTTTCTTT. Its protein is CASMGNPNTEAFF.

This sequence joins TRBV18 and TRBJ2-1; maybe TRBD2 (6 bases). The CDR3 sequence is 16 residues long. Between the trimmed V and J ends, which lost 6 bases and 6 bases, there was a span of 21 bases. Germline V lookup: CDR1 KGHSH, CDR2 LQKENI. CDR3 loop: CASSRVGRGDVNEQFF. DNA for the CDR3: TGTGCCAGCTCCCGTGTTGGGCGCGGGGACGTCAATGAGCAGTTCTTC.

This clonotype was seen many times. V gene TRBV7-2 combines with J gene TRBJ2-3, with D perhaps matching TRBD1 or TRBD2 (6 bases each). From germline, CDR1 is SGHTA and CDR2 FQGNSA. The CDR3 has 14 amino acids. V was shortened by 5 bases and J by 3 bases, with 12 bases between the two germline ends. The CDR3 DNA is TGTGCCAGCAGCGCGACGGGGGCAACAGATACGCAGTATTTT. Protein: CASSATGATDTQYF.

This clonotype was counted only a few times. CDR3 protein: CASSGGINRGSNQPQHF. CDR3 nucleotides: TGTGCCAGCAGTGGGGGTATAAACAGGGGTAGCAATCAGCCCCAGCATTTT. The J gene is TRBJ1-5, the V gene TRBV6-4; TRBD1 aligns across 7 bases. Germline assignment: CDR1 MRHNA and CDR2 SNTAGT. Trimming removed 4 bases from V and 0 bases from J; junction bases left unmatched: 9. The CDR3 sequence is 17 residues long.

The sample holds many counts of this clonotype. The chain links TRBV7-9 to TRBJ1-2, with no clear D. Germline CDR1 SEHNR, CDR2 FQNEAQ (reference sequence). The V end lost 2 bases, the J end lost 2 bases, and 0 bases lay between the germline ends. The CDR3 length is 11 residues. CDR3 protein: CASSLNYGYTF. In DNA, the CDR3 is TGTGCCAGCAGCTTAAACTATGGCTACACCTTC.

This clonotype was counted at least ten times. In nucleotides, the CDR3 is TGTGCCAGCAGACAACACGGGGGCACTGGGGCCAACGTCCTGACTTTC. Its protein is CASRQHGGTGANVLTF. The chain carries TRBV6-2 or TRBV6-3 and TRBJ2-6; possibly TRBD1 or TRBD2 for D (6 bases each). Trimming pared 6 bases from V and 2 bases from J, leaving 14 bases between. This CDR3 contains 16 residues. Germline assignment: CDR1 MNHEY and CDR2 SVGEGT.

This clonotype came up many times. DNA for the CDR3: TGCAGTGCTAGAGATTTACTAACAGTGGCCGAGACCCAGTACTTC. Its protein is CSARDLLTVAETQYF. J is TRBJ2-5 and V is TRBV20-1; D gene uncertain. V gave up 0 bases and J gave up 5 bases, with 16 bases separating them. Germline lookup yields CDR1 DFQATT and CDR2 SNEGSKA (reference sequence). CDR3 size: 15 residues.

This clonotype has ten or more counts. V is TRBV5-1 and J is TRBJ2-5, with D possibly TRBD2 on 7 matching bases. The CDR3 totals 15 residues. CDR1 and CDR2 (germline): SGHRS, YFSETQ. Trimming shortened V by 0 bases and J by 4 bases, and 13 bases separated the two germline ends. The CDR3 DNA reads TGCGCCAGCAGCTTGGAGGGGGGGGCCACAGAGACCCAGTACTTC. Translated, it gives CASSLEGGATETQYF.

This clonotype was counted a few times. CDR3 amino acids: CASSLLSSGVYEQYF. The DNA of the CDR3 is TGTGCCAGCAGTTTATTGTCTAGCGGGGTATACGAGCAGTACTTC. V usage is TRBV28 and J usage is TRBJ2-7; 9 bases are shared with TRBD2. The length of the CDR3 is 15 residues. Germline trimming cut 1 base from V and 4 bases from J; bases unmatched to any gene: 5. Germline V gene lookup returns CDR1 MDHEN and CDR2 SYDVKM.

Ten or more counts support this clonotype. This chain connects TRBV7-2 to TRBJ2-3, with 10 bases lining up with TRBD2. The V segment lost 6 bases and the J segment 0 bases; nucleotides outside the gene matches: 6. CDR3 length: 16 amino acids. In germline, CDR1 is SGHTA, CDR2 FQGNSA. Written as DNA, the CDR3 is TGTGCCAGCAGTTTCGGAGCGGGGGGGAGCACAGATACGCAGTATTTT. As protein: CASSFGAGGSTDTQYF.

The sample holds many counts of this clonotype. CDR3 bases: TGTGCCAGCAGCTTAACCCGAAGCACAGATACGCAGTATTTT. This translates into CASSLTRSTDTQYF. This sequence joins TRBV7-2 and TRBJ2-3; D is ambiguous. The ends were cut back, 2 bases at V and 0 bases at J, with 6 bases in the middle. The CDR3 length is 14 residues. Germline values: CDR1 SGHTA, CDR2 FQGNSA.

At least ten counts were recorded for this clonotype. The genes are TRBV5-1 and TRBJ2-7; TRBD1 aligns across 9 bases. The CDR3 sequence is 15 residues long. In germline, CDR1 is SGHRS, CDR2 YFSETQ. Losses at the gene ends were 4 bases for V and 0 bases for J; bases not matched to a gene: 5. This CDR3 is CASSKGQGNSYEQYF. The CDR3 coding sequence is TGCGCCAGCAGCAAAGGACAGGGGAACTCCTACGAGCAGTACTTC.

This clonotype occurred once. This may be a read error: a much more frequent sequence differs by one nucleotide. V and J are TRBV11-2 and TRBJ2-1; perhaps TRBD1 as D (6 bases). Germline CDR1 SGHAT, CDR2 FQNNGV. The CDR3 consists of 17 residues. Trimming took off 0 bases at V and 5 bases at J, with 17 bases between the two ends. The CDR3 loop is CASSLDHRALSHNEQFF. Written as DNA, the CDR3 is TGTGCCAGCAGCTTAGACCACAGGGCCCTATCCCACAATGAGCAGTTCTTC.

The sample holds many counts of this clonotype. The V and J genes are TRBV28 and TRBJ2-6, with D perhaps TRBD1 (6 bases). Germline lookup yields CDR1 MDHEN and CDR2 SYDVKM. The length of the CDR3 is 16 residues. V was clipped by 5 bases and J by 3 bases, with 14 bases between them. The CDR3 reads CASSLTGFGGANVLTF. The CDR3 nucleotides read TGTGCCAGCAGTCTTACAGGGTTCGGTGGGGCCAACGTCCTGACTTTC.

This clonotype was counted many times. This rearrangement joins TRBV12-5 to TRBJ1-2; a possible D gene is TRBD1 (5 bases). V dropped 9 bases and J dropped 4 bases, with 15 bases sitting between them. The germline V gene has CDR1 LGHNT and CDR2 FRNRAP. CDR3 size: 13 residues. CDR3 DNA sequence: TGTGCTAGCGCTCGGAGGGACGGCTATGGCTACACCTTC. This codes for CASARRDGYGYTF.

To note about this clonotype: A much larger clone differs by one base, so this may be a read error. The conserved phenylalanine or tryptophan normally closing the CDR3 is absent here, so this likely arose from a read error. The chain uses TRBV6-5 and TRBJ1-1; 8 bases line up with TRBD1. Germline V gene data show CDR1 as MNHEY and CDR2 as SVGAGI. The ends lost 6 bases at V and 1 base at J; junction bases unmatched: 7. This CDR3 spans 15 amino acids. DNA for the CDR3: TGTGCCAGCAGAGCAGGGGGCAGCCCGAACACTGAAGCTTTCTGT. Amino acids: CASRAGGSPNTEAFC.

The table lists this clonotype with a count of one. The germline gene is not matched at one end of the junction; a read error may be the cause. In DNA, the CDR3 is TGTGCCGGCAGTTCGCCGGGAATGGGGAATCCCTATGGCTACACATTC. This sequence encodes CAGSSPGMGNPYGYTF. The V gene is TRBV5-4, the J gene TRBJ1-2; D gene unclear. The CDR3 runs 16 residues. CDR1 and CDR2 from the germline V gene are SGHNT and YYREEE (reference sequence).

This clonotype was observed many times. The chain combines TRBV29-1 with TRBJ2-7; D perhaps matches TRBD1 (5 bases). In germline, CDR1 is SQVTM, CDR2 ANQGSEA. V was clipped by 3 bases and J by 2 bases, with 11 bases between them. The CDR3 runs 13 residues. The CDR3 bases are TGCAGCGTTGACACGGACAAGGCCTACGAGCAGTACTTC. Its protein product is CSVDTDKAYEQYF.

The CDR3 spells CASSLGRDLYNSPLHF. In DNA, the CDR3 is TGTGCCAGCAGCTTAGGCAGGGACCTCTATAATTCACCCCTCCACTTT. V is TRBV7-9 and J is TRBJ1-6; weak D call: TRBD1 (5 bases). The CDR3 loop spans 16 amino acids. Between the trimmed V and J ends, which lost 1 base and 3 bases, there was a span of 10 bases. Germline loops: CDR1 SEHNR, CDR2 FQNEAQ (reference sequence).

The CDR3 coding sequence is TGCGCCAGCAGCCCGGGACTAGCGCTTGGGACAGATACGCAGTATTTT. It specifies CASSPGLALGTDTQYF. The V and J genes are TRBV5-1 and TRBJ2-3; 10 bases align to TRBD2. CDR1 is SGHRS and CDR2 is YFSETQ in the germline V gene. The CDR3 totals 16 residues. V lost 4 bases to trimming and J lost 3 bases; unmatched junction nucleotides: 8. The full variable domain, completed using reference TRBV5-1 and TRBJ2-3, is KAGVTQTPRYLIKTRGQQVTLSCSPISGHRSVSWYQQTPGQGLQFLFEYFSETQRNKGNFPGRFSGRQFSNSRSEMNVSTLELGDSALYLCASSPGLALGTDTQYFGPGTRLTVL.

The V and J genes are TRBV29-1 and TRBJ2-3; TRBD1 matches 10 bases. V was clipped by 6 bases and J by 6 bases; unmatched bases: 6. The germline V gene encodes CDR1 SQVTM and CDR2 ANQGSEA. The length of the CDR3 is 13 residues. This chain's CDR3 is CSVDRGSSDTQYF. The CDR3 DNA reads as TGCAGCGTGGACAGGGGGTCCAGTGATACGCAGTATTTT.

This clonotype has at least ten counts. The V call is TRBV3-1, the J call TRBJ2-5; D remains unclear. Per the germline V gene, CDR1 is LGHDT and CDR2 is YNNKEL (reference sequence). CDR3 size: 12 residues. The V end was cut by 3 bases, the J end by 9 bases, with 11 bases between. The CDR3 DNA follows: TGTGCCAGCAGCCAGGTGTCAAGAGCCCAGTACTTC. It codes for CASSQVSRAQYF.

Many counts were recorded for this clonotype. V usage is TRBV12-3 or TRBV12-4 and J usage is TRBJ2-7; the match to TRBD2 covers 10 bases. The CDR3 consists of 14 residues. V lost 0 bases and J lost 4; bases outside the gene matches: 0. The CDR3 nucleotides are TGTGCCAGCAGTTTAGCACTAGCGGGGTACGAGCAGTACTTC. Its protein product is CASSLALAGYEQYF.

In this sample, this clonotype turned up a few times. Here the CDR3 DNA reads TGTGCCAGCACCCCGCGGGCTCTCGGCACTGAAGCTTTCTTT. Its protein is CASTPRALGTEAFF. The chain joins TRBV7-2 to TRBJ1-1; D gene ambiguous. The germline V gene encodes CDR1 SGHTA and CDR2 FQGNSA. The length of the CDR3 is 14 residues. V lost 7 bases and J 4 bases, leaving 16 bases between the germline ends.

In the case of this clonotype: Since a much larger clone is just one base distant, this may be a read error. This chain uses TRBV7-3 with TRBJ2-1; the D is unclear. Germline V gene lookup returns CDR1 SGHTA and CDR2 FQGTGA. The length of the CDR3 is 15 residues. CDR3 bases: TGTGCCAGCAGCTTAGAGGTTGCAGCCTACAATGAGCGGTTCTTC. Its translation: CASSLEVAAYNERFF.

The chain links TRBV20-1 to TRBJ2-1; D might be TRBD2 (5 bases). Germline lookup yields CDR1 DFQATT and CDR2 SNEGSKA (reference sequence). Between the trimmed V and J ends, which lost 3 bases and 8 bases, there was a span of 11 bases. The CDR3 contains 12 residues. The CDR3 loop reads CSASAREYEQFF. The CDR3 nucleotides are TGCAGTGCTAGCGCGAGGGAGTATGAGCAGTTCTTC.

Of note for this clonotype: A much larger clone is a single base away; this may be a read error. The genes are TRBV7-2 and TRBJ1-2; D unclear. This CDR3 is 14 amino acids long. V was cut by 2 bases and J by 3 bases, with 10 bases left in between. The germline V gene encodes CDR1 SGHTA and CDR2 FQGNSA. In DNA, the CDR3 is TGTGCCAGCAGCTTACCCGGGTCCCACTATGGCTACACCTTC. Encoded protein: CASSLPGSHYGYTF.

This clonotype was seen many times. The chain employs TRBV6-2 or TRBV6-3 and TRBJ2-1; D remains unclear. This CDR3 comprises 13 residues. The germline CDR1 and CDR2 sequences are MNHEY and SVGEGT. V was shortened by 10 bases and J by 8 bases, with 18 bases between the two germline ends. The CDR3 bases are TGTGCCATTCGTAGCTCCACCCGCGATGAGCAGTTCTTC. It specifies CAIRSSTRDEQFF.

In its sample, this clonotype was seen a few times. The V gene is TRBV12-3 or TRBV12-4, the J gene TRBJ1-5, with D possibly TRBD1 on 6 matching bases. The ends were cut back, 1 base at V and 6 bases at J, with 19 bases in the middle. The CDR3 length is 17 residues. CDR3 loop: CASSLGLGAAVGQPQHF. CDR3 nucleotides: TGTGCCAGCAGTTTAGGGCTGGGGGCGGCTGTTGGTCAGCCCCAGCATTTT.

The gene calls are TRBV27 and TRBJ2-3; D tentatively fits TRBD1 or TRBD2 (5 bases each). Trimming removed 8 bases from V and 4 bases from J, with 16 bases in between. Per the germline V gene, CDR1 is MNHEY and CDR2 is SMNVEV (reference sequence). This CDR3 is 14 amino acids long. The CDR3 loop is CASRDRLGADTQYF. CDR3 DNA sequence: TGTGCCAGCCGGGACCGTTTAGGGGCAGATACGCAGTATTTT.

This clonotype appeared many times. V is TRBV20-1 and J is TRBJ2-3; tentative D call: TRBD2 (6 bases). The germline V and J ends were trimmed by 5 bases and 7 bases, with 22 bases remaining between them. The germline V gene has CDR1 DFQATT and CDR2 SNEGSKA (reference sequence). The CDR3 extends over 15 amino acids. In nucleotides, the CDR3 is TGCAGTGCTGGGAGTACTAGCAGCGGATTTAATACGCAGTATTTT. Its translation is CSAGSTSSGFNTQYF.

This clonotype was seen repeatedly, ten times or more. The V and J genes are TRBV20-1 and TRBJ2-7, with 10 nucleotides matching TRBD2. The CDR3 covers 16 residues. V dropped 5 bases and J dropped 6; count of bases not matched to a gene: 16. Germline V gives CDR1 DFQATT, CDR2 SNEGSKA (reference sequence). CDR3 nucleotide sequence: TGCAGTGCTCCCTCGGGACTAGCGTTCGGGGCTGGCGAGCAGTACTTC. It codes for CSAPSGLAFGAGEQYF.